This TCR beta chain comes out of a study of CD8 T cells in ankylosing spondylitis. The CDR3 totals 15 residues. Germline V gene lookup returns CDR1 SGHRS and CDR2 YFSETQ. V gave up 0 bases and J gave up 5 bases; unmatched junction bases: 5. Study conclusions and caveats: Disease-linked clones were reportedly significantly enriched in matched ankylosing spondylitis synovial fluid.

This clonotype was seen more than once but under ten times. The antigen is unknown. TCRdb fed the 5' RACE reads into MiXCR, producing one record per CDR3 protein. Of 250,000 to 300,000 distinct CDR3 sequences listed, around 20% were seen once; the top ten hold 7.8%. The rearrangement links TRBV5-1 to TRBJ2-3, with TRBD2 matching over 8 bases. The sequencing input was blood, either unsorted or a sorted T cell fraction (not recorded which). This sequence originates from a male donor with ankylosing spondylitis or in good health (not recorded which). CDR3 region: CASSLGAGALDTQYF. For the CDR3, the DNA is TGCGCCAGCAGCTTGGGAGCGGGGGCGTTAGATACGCAGTATTTT. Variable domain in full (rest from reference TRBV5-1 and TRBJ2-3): KAGVTQTPRYLIKTRGQQVTLSCSPISGHRSVSWYQQTPGQGLQFLFEYFSETQRNKGNFPGRFSGRQFSNSRSEMNVSTLELGDSALYLCASSLGAGALDTQYFGPGTRLTVL.